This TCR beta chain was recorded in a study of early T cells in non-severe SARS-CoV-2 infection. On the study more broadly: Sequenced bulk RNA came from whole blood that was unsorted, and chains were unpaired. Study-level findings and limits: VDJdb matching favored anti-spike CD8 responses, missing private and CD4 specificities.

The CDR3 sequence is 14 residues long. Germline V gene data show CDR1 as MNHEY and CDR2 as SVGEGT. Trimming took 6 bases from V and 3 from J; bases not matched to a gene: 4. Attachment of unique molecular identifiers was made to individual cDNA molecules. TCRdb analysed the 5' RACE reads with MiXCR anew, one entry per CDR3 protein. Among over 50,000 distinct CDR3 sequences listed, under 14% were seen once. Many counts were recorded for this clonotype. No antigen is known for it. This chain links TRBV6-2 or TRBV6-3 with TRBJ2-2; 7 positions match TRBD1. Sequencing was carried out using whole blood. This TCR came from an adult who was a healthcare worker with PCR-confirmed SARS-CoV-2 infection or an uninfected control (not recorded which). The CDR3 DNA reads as TGTGCCAGCAGACGGGACAGATACACCGGGGAGCTGTTTTTT. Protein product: CASRRDRYTGELFF.